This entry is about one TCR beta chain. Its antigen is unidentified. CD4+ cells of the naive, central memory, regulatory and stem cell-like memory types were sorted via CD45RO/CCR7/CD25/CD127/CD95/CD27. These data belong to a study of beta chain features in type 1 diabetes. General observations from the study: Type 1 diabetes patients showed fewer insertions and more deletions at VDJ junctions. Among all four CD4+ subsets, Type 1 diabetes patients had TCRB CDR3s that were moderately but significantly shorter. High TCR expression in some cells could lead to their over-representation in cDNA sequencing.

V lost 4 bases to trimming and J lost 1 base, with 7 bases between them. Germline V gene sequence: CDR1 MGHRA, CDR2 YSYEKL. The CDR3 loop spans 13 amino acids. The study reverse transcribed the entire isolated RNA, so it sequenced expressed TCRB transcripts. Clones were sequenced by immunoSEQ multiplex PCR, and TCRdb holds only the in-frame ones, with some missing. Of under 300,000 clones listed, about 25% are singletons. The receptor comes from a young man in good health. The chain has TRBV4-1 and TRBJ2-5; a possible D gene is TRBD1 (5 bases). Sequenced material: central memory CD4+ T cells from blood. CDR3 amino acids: CASSLQGQETQYF. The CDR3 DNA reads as TGCGCCAGCAGCCTCCAGGGCCAAGAGACCCAGTACTTC.